A single sample is the source of the 27 T cell receptor beta chains below, sequenced in a study of blood T cell repertoires in COVID-19 (dated by TCRdb to the early 2020s). Library prep was done by the immunoSEQ multiplex PCR assay. TCRdb stores this immuneACCESS table with in-frame sequences only. Part of the clones is absent; in the studies checked, under half of the shortfall reflects unresolved V genes, and no reason is known for the rest. The sample records some 220,000 clones, approximately 87% of which are singletons. Over 3% of the sample is held by the ten biggest clonotypes. Sequenced input: PBMCs or T cells enriched from blood (not recorded which). These receptors came from a woman aged 45 to 65 in a cohort exposed to, infected with or recovered from COVID-19 (not recorded which).

The chain links TRBV5-1 to TRBJ2-5, with D possibly being TRBD1 (6 bases). This CDR3 spans 16 amino acids. Trimming took off 5 bases at V and 7 bases at J, with 24 bases between the two ends. Germline V gene lookup returns CDR1 SGHRS and CDR2 YFSETQ. CDR3 DNA: TGCGCCAGCAGGATCACCGGGCTGGGGGCCGTAGGGACCCAGTACTTC. Translation gives CASRITGLGAVGTQYF.

The CDR3 here is CASSQTSGGPDKYF. The CDR3 DNA sequence: TGTGCCAGCAGCCAGACTAGCGGGGGCCCGGACAAGTACTTC. V usage is TRBV3-1 (or the pseudogene TRBV3-2) and J usage is TRBJ2-5, with 12 positions matching TRBD2. Germline-derived CDR1 and CDR2 are LGHDT and YNNKEL (reference sequence). CDR3 length: 14 residues. V was clipped by 3 bases and J by 12 bases; unmatched bases: 8.

This chain links TRBV3-1 (or the pseudogene TRBV3-2) with TRBJ1-4; the D gene is possibly TRBD1 (5 bases). This CDR3 region has 14 residues. Germline values: CDR1 LGHDT, CDR2 YNNKEL (reference sequence). Trimming cost V 4 bases and J 6 bases, with 12 bases left between them. CDR3 in amino acids: CASSLIAGHEKLFF. The CDR3 DNA follows: TGTGCCAGCAGCCTGATAGCAGGGCATGAAAAACTGTTTTTT.

This clone was counted a few times. The V and J genes are TRBV5-4 and TRBJ1-4; no clear D gene. The V gene lost 4 bases and the J gene lost 5 bases, with 9 bases spanning the gap. The CDR3 is 13 residues long. Germline V CDR1 and CDR2: SGHNT, YYREEE (reference sequence). Here the CDR3 reads CASSRDMNEKLFF. The DNA of the CDR3 is TGTGCCAGCAGCCGCGACATGAATGAAAAACTGTTTTTT.

The chain joins TRBV28 to TRBJ2-5; D unclear. The germline V gene encodes CDR1 MDHEN and CDR2 SYDVKM. Trimming cost V 6 bases and J 5 bases, with 7 bases left between them. The CDR3 runs 11 residues. The CDR3 loop reads CASSIRETQYF. In DNA form, the CDR3 reads TGTGCCAGCAGCATCAGGGAGACCCAGTACTTC.

The V call is TRBV14, the J call TRBJ1-2; no clear D gene. Between the trimmed V and J ends, which lost 2 bases and 2 bases, there was a span of 6 bases. This CDR3 is built from 13 residues. CDR1 is SGHDN, CDR2 FVKESK, per germline. CDR3 sequence: CASSQTANYGYTF. In DNA form, the CDR3 reads TGTGCCAGCAGCCAAACAGCCAACTATGGCTACACCTTC.

J is TRBJ2-5 and V is TRBV18; a possible D gene is TRBD2 (6 bases). Germline V gene sequence: CDR1 KGHSH, CDR2 LQKENI. The CDR3 runs to 12 residues. V was trimmed by 3 bases and J by 5 bases, leaving 7 bases between them. The CDR3 is CASSPEGETQYF. Here the CDR3 DNA reads TGTGCCAGCTCACCGGAGGGCGAGACCCAGTACTTC.

The chain links TRBV11-1 to TRBJ2-7; 8 bases fit TRBD2. Germline-derived CDR1 and CDR2 are SGHAT and FQDESV (reference sequence). Trimming removed 5 bases from V and 4 bases from J; junction bases left unmatched: 7. The CDR3 is 14 amino acids. The CDR3, as DNA: TGTGCCAGCAGCCGGCGGGGGGACCAATACGAGCAGTACTTC. Protein: CASSRRGDQYEQYF.

The J gene is TRBJ2-3, the V gene TRBV18; 7 bases are shared with TRBD1. This CDR3 is 15 amino acids long. The germline gives CDR1 KGHSH, CDR2 LQKENI. The J segment lost 1 base and the V segment lost 6 bases, leaving 7 bases of the junction unmatched. The CDR3 sequence is CASSPNRGGTDTQYF. The CDR3 DNA reads as TGTGCCAGCTCGCCTAACAGGGGCGGCACAGATACGCAGTATTTT.

CDR3 protein: CASSPRWGEYSNQPQHF. The CDR3, as DNA: TGTGCCAGCAGCCCCCGGTGGGGGGAATATAGCAATCAGCCCCAGCATTTT. The chain links TRBV7-2 to TRBJ1-5, with TRBD1 as a possible D gene (5 bases). Germline-derived CDR1 and CDR2 are SGHTA and FQGNSA. Between the trimmed V and J ends, which lost 5 bases and 0 bases, there was a span of 17 bases. The CDR3 loop spans 17 amino acids.

The rearrangement uses TRBV7-3 and TRBJ1-4, with D perhaps matching TRBD1 (5 bases). The CDR3 has 15 amino acids. Looked up from germline, CDR1 is SGHTA and CDR2 is FQGTGA. Trimming stripped 0 bases from V and 3 bases from J, with 8 bases between. The CDR3, as DNA: TGTGCCAGCAGCTTAACAGGGGAACCTAATGAAAAACTGTTTTTT. Translating gives CASSLTGEPNEKLFF.

The chain combines TRBV4-3 with TRBJ1-1, with TRBD1 matching 7 bases. V lost 0 bases to trimming and J lost 5 bases; unmatched junction nucleotides: 3. From germline, CDR1 is LGHNA and CDR2 YSLEER. This CDR3 spans 14 amino acids. The CDR3 spells CASSQDTGATEAFF. The DNA for the CDR3 is TGCGCCAGCAGCCAAGATACAGGGGCAACTGAAGCTTTCTTT.

The V call is TRBV19, the J call TRBJ2-2, with TRBD2 as a possible D gene (6 bases). Between the trimmed V and J ends, which lost 4 bases and 6 bases, there was a span of 15 bases. The CDR3 is 15 residues long. CDR1 and CDR2 (germline): LNHDA, SQIVND (reference sequence). The chain's CDR3 is CASSRRAGYAGELFF. The CDR3 DNA sequence: TGTGCCAGTAGTAGGAGGGCCGGATATGCCGGGGAGCTGTTTTTT.

The J gene is TRBJ2-7, the V gene TRBV18; a weak D match, TRBD1 (6 bases). V dropped 5 bases and J dropped 0 bases, with 11 bases sitting between them. This CDR3 is built from 14 residues. Germline-derived CDR1 and CDR2 are KGHSH and LQKENI. This chain's CDR3 is CASSGTSVSYEQYF. Written as DNA, the CDR3 is TGTGCCAGCTCAGGGACATCAGTCTCCTACGAGCAGTACTTC. The full variable domain, with the rest looked up from reference TRBV18 and TRBJ2-7, is NAGVMQNPRHLVRRRGQEARLRCSPMKGHSHVYWYRQLPEEGLKFMVYLQKENIIDESGMPKERFSAEFPKEGPSILRIQQVVRGDSAAYFCASSGTSVSYEQYFGPGTRLTVT.

The rearrangement joins TRBV10-3 to TRBJ2-5; 9 positions agree with TRBD1. V gave up 3 bases and J gave up 4 bases; unmatched junction bases: 9. The germline V gene encodes CDR1 ENHRY and CDR2 SYGVKD. The CDR3 loop spans 16 amino acids. The CDR3 loop is CAISENMGQGRETQYF. DNA of the CDR3: TGTGCCATCAGTGAAAATATGGGACAGGGTAGAGAGACCCAGTACTTC.

The chain is built from TRBV11-1 and TRBJ2-5, with a tentative D call TRBD1 (5 bases). CDR3 length: 15 residues. Trimming took off 2 bases at V and 2 bases at J, with 12 bases between the two ends. From germline, CDR1 is SGHAT and CDR2 FQDESV (reference sequence). The CDR3 sequence: CASSLNMGRQETQYF. The CDR3 DNA follows: TGTGCCAGCAGCTTAAATATGGGGCGGCAAGAGACCCAGTACTTC.

The chain links TRBV24-1 to TRBJ2-1; 7 bases agree with TRBD2. The CDR3 has 18 amino acids. Unmatched junction bases numbered 16, after V lost 3 bases and J lost 6 bases. Germline CDR1 and CDR2: KGHDR and SFDVKD. CDR3 DNA sequence: TGTGCCACCAGTGATCGGGGTTCTTGGACTAGTCGACCCAATGAGCAGTTCTTC. It yields the protein CATSDRGSWTSRPNEQFF.

The V and J genes are TRBV4-3 and TRBJ1-1; D is undetermined. Trimming removed 0 bases at V and 2 bases at J, with 10 bases between. The CDR3 consists of 15 residues. CDR1 is LGHNA, CDR2 YSLEER, per germline. CDR3 loop: CASSQDPRSNTEAFF. The CDR3 DNA sequence: TGCGCCAGCAGCCAAGATCCGAGATCTAACACTGAAGCTTTCTTT.

This chain links TRBV19 with TRBJ2-1, with 7 bases identical to TRBD2. CDR1 and CDR2 from the germline V gene are LNHDA and SQIVND (reference sequence). V was pared by 6 bases and J by 0 bases, with 5 bases of the junction left unmatched. CDR3 length equals 15 residues. CDR3 protein: CASSMRGSSYNEQFF. The CDR3 coding sequence is TGTGCCAGTAGCATGCGGGGGAGCTCCTACAATGAGCAGTTCTTC.

The V call is TRBV5-1, the J call TRBJ1-6; maybe TRBD1 (5 bases). The CDR3 extends over 15 amino acids. Germline assignment: CDR1 SGHRS and CDR2 YFSETQ. The V end lost 5 bases, the J end lost 5 bases, and 14 bases lay between the germline ends. CDR3: CASRGPQDDNSPLHF. The CDR3 DNA reads TGCGCCAGCAGGGGCCCACAGGACGATAATTCACCCCTCCACTTT.

The rearrangement links TRBV7-9 to TRBJ1-6; TRBD1 matches 10 bases. This CDR3 is built from 15 residues. In germline, CDR1 is SEHNR, CDR2 FQNEAQ (reference sequence). Trimming at V came to 5 bases and at J to 6 bases, leaving 4 bases not matched to a gene. The CDR3 loop is CASSPRTGGNSPLHF. The DNA of the CDR3 is TGTGCCAGCAGCCCCAGGACAGGGGGTAATTCACCCCTCCACTTT.

V usage is TRBV9 and J usage is TRBJ2-1; 10 positions agree with TRBD2. The CDR3 has 17 residues. Per the germline V gene, CDR1 is SGDLS and CDR2 is YYNGEE. The V and J ends lost 0 bases and 5 bases, in that order; junction bases with no gene match: 8. CDR3 DNA sequence: TGTGCCAGCAGCGTAGGGGTAGGGCTAGCGGGGGACAATGAGCAGTTCTTC. It specifies CASSVGVGLAGDNEQFF.

The chain joins TRBV28 to TRBJ2-7; 8 bases line up with TRBD2. The CDR3 covers 16 residues. Germline trimming cut 6 bases from V and 3 bases from J; bases unmatched to any gene: 13. Germline values: CDR1 MDHEN, CDR2 SYDVKM. Here the CDR3 reads CASSSRSGLGVYEQYF. The DNA of the CDR3 is TGTGCCAGCAGCTCTAGGTCGGGACTAGGTGTCTACGAGCAGTACTTC.

A word on this clone: Other DNA variants within this sample encode the same CDR3. This chain joins TRBV20-1 and TRBJ1-4; D uncertain. The CDR3 length is 10 residues. Germline V lookup: CDR1 DFQATT, CDR2 SNEGSKA (reference sequence). Trimming removed 3 bases from V and 8 bases from J, with 4 bases in between. The CDR3 loop reads CSARREKLFF. The CDR3 DNA is TGCAGTGCTAGGCGGGAAAAACTGTTTTTT.

The rearrangement links TRBV12-3 or TRBV12-4 to TRBJ2-2, with a possible D match to TRBD1 (5 bases). V dropped 6 bases and J dropped 7 bases, with 9 bases sitting between them. This CDR3 region has 12 residues. Here the CDR3 DNA reads TGTGCCAGCAGCCGAAGGGGCGGGGAGCTGTTTTTT. This codes for CASSRRGGELFF.

The V call is TRBV6-5, the J call TRBJ1-3; TRBD1 might be the D (5 bases). Per germline, CDR1 MNHEY and CDR2 SVGAGI. Trimming cost V 7 bases and J 5 bases, with 15 bases left between them. This CDR3 contains 14 residues. The CDR3 loop is CASKDQGGRNTIYF. CDR3 nucleotide sequence: TGTGCCAGCAAAGATCAGGGAGGAAGAAACACCATATATTTT.

The chain links TRBV6-5 to TRBJ1-1; TRBD1 might be the D (6 bases). Germline loops: CDR1 MNHEY, CDR2 SVGAGI. The CDR3 loop spans 14 amino acids. V was shortened by 6 bases and J by 3 bases, with 14 bases between the two germline ends. The CDR3 loop is CASSAQGWYTEAFF. CDR3 nucleotide sequence: TGTGCCAGCAGCGCACAGGGATGGTACACTGAAGCTTTCTTT.